A single sample is the source of the 29 T cell receptor beta chains below, sequenced in a study of post-analysis software for immune sequencing data. Study results and limitations: Patients had higher frequencies than controls of about five TRBV segments, including TRBV5-6, TRBV5-1 and TRBV20-1.

cDNA libraries for TCR beta contained unique molecular identifiers. In TCRdb, the PCR reads were re-called with MiXCR into one record per CDR3 protein. Found here are 600,000 to 700,000 distinct CDR3 sequences, 59% of them singletons; the top ten hold approximately 10%. The antigens these receptors bind are not known. The sequencing sample was made of blood. These receptors all stem from a girl aged 2-9 years with multiple sclerosis.

V usage is TRBV20-1 and J usage is TRBJ2-5; 7 positions agree with TRBD2. Germline V gives CDR1 DFQATT, CDR2 SNEGSKA (reference sequence). V shed 1 base, J shed 3 bases, and the junction held 5 bases outside the gene matches. This CDR3 region has 14 residues. DNA for the CDR3: TGCAGTGCTAGAGTTGGGGAGGGGAAAGAGACCCAGTACTTC. This codes for CSARVGEGKETQYF.

This clonotype came up a few times. This CDR3 is CSASPLALDTQYF. DNA of the CDR3: TGCAGTGCTAGCCCCCTAGCGCTAGATACGCAGTATTTT. The chain couples TRBV20-1 to TRBJ2-3; possible D gene TRBD2, 6 bases. With 3 bases removed from V and 5 bases from J, the gap between germline ends came to 12 bases. This CDR3 is built from 13 residues. Germline loops: CDR1 DFQATT, CDR2 SNEGSKA (reference sequence).

J is TRBJ2-4 and V is TRBV2; tentative D call: TRBD1 (5 bases). Germline assignment: CDR1 SNHLY and CDR2 FYNNEI. This CDR3 comprises 15 residues. V was pared by 0 bases and J by 6 bases, with 12 bases between. CDR3 sequence (DNA): TGTGCCAGCAGTGAAGCGCTTCAGGGCTCAAACATTCAGTACTTC. This codes for CASSEALQGSNIQYF.

This clonotype was detected only a few times. J is TRBJ1-2 and V is TRBV11-2; 7 bases are shared with TRBD1. The CDR3 covers 15 residues. The V and J ends lost 4 bases and 6 bases, in that order; junction bases with no gene match: 11. CDR1 and CDR2 (germline): SGHAT, FQNNGV. CDR3 sequence: CASSWRGQTIHGYTF. The CDR3 region has the DNA TGTGCCAGCAGCTGGAGGGGACAGACGATTCATGGCTACACCTTC.

The chain recombines TRBV29-1 with TRBJ2-3, with D maybe TRBD1 (6 bases). This CDR3 has 17 amino acids. Germline CDR1 is SQVTM and CDR2 is ANQGSEA. V was trimmed by 3 bases and J by 1 base, leaving 20 bases between them. The CDR3 region is CSVDHFRTADGTDTQYF. The CDR3 DNA reads TGCAGCGTTGACCACTTTAGGACAGCGGATGGCACAGATACGCAGTATTTT.

This clonotype was observed once. The chain has TRBV7-6 and TRBJ2-5; D unresolved. Germline V gene data show CDR1 as SGHVS and CDR2 as FNYEAQ. Between the trimmed V and J ends, which lost 5 bases and 2 bases, there was a span of 15 bases. The CDR3 covers 15 residues. The CDR3 DNA reads TGTGCCAGCAGCCCTGAAGCCCCGCAACAAGAGACCCAGTACTTC. Protein: CASSPEAPQQETQYF.

This clonotype was observed once. This chain connects TRBV6-5 to TRBJ1-3, with 8 bases identical to TRBD1. The length of the CDR3 is 16 residues. V was pared by 1 base and J by 2 bases, with 4 bases of the junction left unmatched. Per germline, CDR1 MNHEY and CDR2 SVGAGI. The CDR3 bases are TGTGCCAGCAGTTACTTCCCAGGGGGCACTGGAAACACCATATATTTT. The encoded protein is CASSYFPGGTGNTIYF.

J is TRBJ2-5 and V is TRBV20-1; D not resolved. The DNA end lines up better with TRBJ2-7; the J call may be wrong. CDR1 is DFQATT and CDR2 is SNEGSKA in the germline V gene (reference sequence). There are 13 residues in the CDR3. The CDR3 region has the DNA TGCAGTGCTAAGGTGCGCAGCTCTTACGAGCAGTACTTC. Translation: CSAKVRSSYEQYF.

The chain uses TRBV5-1 and TRBJ2-7; either TRBD1 or TRBD2 may fit D (5 bases each). Trimming pared 0 bases from V and 6 bases from J, leaving 22 bases between. The germline V gene has CDR1 SGHRS and CDR2 YFSETQ. The CDR3 contains 17 residues. The CDR3 nucleotides read TGCGCCAGCAGCTTGGCCGACGTTTCGGGGACGAAGAGCGAGCAGTACTTC. Encoded protein: CASSLADVSGTKSEQYF.

A word on this clonotype: The germline gene is not matched at one end of the junction; a read error may be the cause. The V and J genes are TRBV6-5 and TRBJ2-5, with 10 bases fitting TRBD2. The closer fit of TRBJ2-7 to the DNA end suggests the J call may be wrong. Germline lookup yields CDR1 MNHEY and CDR2 SVGAGI. This CDR3 spans 14 amino acids. This chain's CDR3 is CAGSYGLAAGEQYF. Written as DNA, the CDR3 is TGTGCCGGCAGTTATGGACTAGCGGCCGGCGAGCAGTACTTC.

This chain uses TRBV6-2 or TRBV6-3 with TRBJ2-5; TRBD1 might be the D (7 bases). The V end lost 6 bases, the J end lost 12 bases, and 14 bases lay between the germline ends. Per germline, CDR1 MNHEY and CDR2 SVGEGT. CDR3 length equals 11 residues. The CDR3 loop reads CASSTTGRKYF. The CDR3 DNA follows: TGTGCCAGCAGCACGACAGGGAGGAAGTACTTC.

In its sample, this clonotype was seen a few times. Here the CDR3 reads CASSDGPSGNQPQHF. As DNA, the CDR3 is TGTGCCAGCAGTGATGGGCCATCCGGCAATCAGCCCCAGCATTTT. This chain connects TRBV6-1 to TRBJ1-5; D gene uncertain. V gave up 3 bases and J gave up 2 bases, with 11 bases separating them. Germline V gene sequence: CDR1 MNHNS, CDR2 SASEGT. This CDR3 comprises 15 residues.

The DNA for the CDR3 is TGTGCCAGCTCACCCCTTGCCGGGGACAGCCGGGGCTACACCTTC. It encodes CASSPLAGDSRGYTF. The chain combines TRBV18 with TRBJ1-2; 7 positions match TRBD1. The CDR3 runs 15 residues. Per germline, CDR1 KGHSH and CDR2 LQKENI. The trim removed 3 bases at V and 8 bases at J, leaving 12 bases unmatched.

The chain employs TRBV5-6 and TRBJ1-5, with D possibly being TRBD1 (6 bases). The CDR3 is 17 residues long. Deletions cut 1 base from V and 5 bases from J, with 19 bases between. Germline lookup yields CDR1 SGHDT and CDR2 YYEEEE. The CDR3: CASSLTSQGIGHQPQHF. The CDR3 nucleotides read TGTGCCAGCAGCTTGACTTCACAGGGAATCGGGCATCAGCCCCAGCATTTT.

In this sample, this clonotype turned up once. The chain joins TRBV7-9 to TRBJ2-1; 9 nucleotides align to TRBD2. There are 17 residues in the CDR3. Per germline, CDR1 SEHNR and CDR2 FQNEAQ (reference sequence). Trimming at V came to 5 bases and at J to 1 base, leaving 9 bases not matched to a gene. CDR3 DNA sequence: TGTGCCAGCAGCGGAGGTAGCGGGAGTGTATCCTACAATGAGCAGTTCTTC. It is translated as CASSGGSGSVSYNEQFF.

V and J are TRBV3-1 and TRBJ2-5, with D possibly TRBD1 on 5 matching bases. This CDR3 is built from 19 residues. Trimming left V 0 bases short and J 5 bases short, with 25 bases between. Germline values: CDR1 LGHDT, CDR2 YNNKEL (reference sequence). The CDR3 nucleotides are TGTGCCAGCAGCCAAGATATGCCAGGGCCTCCCGTCTCTACGGAGACCCAGTACTTC. Its translation: CASSQDMPGPPVSTETQYF.

This chain links TRBV6-2 or TRBV6-3 with TRBJ2-5, with TRBD2 matching over 7 bases. CDR3 length: 15 residues. The junction had 12 bases not matched to a gene; V was cut back by 6 bases and J by 5 bases. Germline loops: CDR1 MNHEY, CDR2 SVGEGT. CDR3 bases: TGTGCCAGCAGCGGTCAGCGGGAAAGGAGGGAGACCCAGTACTTC. Translating it yields CASSGQRERRETQYF.

The chain recombines TRBV27 with TRBJ2-1, with 8 bases lining up with TRBD1. The CDR3 totals 16 residues. The J segment lost 3 bases and the V segment lost 0 bases, leaving 4 bases of the junction unmatched. The germline V gene has CDR1 MNHEY and CDR2 SMNVEV (reference sequence). This CDR3 reads CASSLSQGVIYNEQFF. The CDR3 DNA sequence: TGTGCCAGCAGTTTATCACAGGGGGTGATCTACAATGAGCAGTTCTTC.

V is TRBV25-1 and J is TRBJ1-2; maybe TRBD1 (5 bases). The CDR3 consists of 13 residues. Germline V CDR1 and CDR2: MGHDK, SYGVNS. V gave up 7 bases and J gave up 3 bases, with 12 bases separating them. The CDR3 reads CASTQGRDYGYTF. CDR3 sequence (DNA): TGTGCCAGCACCCAAGGCAGGGACTATGGCTACACCTTC.

Note on this clonotype: An end of the junction differs from the germline gene, which may be a read error. The chain carries TRBV6-5 and TRBJ1-2; D is undetermined. Germline lookup yields CDR1 MNHEY and CDR2 SVGAGI. The CDR3 spans 14 residues. In nucleotides, the CDR3 is TGTGCCAGCAGTTACTCGCGGTCTAACTATGGCTGCACCTTC. Translation gives CASSYSRSNYGCTF.

This clonotype was seen a handful of times. This rearrangement joins TRBV12-3 or TRBV12-4 to TRBJ2-7; no definite D call. Trimming cost V 6 bases and J 0 bases, with 15 bases left between them. The CDR3 has 15 amino acids. The CDR3 nucleotides are TGTGCCAGCAGCGGATCGTTTGGTAGCTCCTACGAGCAGTACTTC. Amino acid sequence: CASSGSFGSSYEQYF.

The J gene is TRBJ2-1, the V gene TRBV4-2; no definite D call. CDR1 is LGHNA and CDR2 is YNFKEQ in the germline V gene. Trimming removed 0 bases at V and 0 bases at J, with 9 bases between. CDR3 size: 16 residues. The CDR3 nucleotides are TGTGCCAGCAGCCAAGAGGTGGGCAGCTCCTACAATGAGCAGTTCTTC. Protein product: CASSQEVGSSYNEQFF.

Comment on this clonotype: One junction end does not reproduce the germline sequence, and a read error may be involved. This rearrangement joins TRBV3-1 to TRBJ2-7; TRBD2 matches at 9 bases. The last part of the DNA fits TRBJ2-4 better; the J call may be wrong. Germline CDR1 is LGHDT and CDR2 is YNNKEL (reference sequence). CDR3 size: 19 residues. The CDR3 DNA reads TGTGTCAGCAGCCATACTGTGGGGACTAGCTCGGAATTGGTAAACATTCAGTACTTC. This encodes CVSSHTVGTSSELVNIQYF.

This clonotype was observed a handful of times. V gene TRBV5-6 combines with J gene TRBJ2-6; D gene uncertain. CDR1 is SGHDT, CDR2 YYEEEE, per germline. This CDR3 comprises 15 residues. V gave up 0 bases and J gave up 0 bases, with 4 bases separating them. CDR3 sequence: CASSLGYSGANVLTF. Written as DNA, the CDR3 is TGTGCCAGCAGCTTGGGTTACTCTGGGGCCAACGTCCTGACTTTC.

This chain connects TRBV9 to TRBJ2-1; 8 positions agree with TRBD1. V lost 3 bases to trimming and J lost 8 bases; unmatched junction nucleotides: 10. Germline assignment: CDR1 SGDLS and CDR2 YYNGEE. This CDR3 contains 15 residues. This CDR3 is CASSGKTGAGDEQFF. CDR3 DNA: TGTGCCAGCAGCGGCAAGACAGGGGCCGGTGATGAGCAGTTCTTC.

This clonotype came up once. The rearrangement joins TRBV7-9 to TRBJ2-1; D is possibly TRBD2 (5 bases). CDR1 and CDR2 (germline): SEHNR, FQNEAQ (reference sequence). CDR3 size: 14 residues. Trimming took 1 base from V and 8 from J, leaving 12 bases between them. Here the CDR3 DNA reads TGTGCCAGCAGCTTAGGAGGGATTAGGGATGAGCAGTTCTTC. Amino acids: CASSLGGIRDEQFF.

Details on this clonotype: At one end the junction does not follow the germline gene, possibly because of a read error. In nucleotides, the CDR3 is TGTGCCAGCAGTCTCGAGGGGAGCGGGGGTACCTATGAGCAGTACTTC. Protein sequence: CASSLEGSGGTYEQYF. The rearrangement uses TRBV6-5 and TRBJ2-7, with 8 nucleotides matching TRBD2. CDR1 MNHEY and CDR2 SVGAGI come from the germline V gene. The CDR3 contains 16 residues.

The rearrangement uses TRBV5-1 and TRBJ1-5, with D perhaps TRBD1 (6 bases). Germline assignment: CDR1 SGHRS and CDR2 YFSETQ. The CDR3 has 14 residues. Deletions cut 4 bases from V and 11 bases from J, with 19 bases between. The CDR3 loop reads CASSPTSLRGAQHF. The CDR3 DNA reads TGCGCCAGCAGCCCCACCAGTTTAAGGGGGGCCCAGCATTTT.

J is TRBJ2-5 and V is TRBV9, with 8 bases matching TRBD2. Germline CDR1 reads SGDLS; CDR2 reads YYNGEE. The CDR3 has 17 amino acids. Trimming took 1 base from V and 2 from J; bases not matched to a gene: 10. DNA of the CDR3: TGTGCCAGCAGCGTAAAGGGTAGCGGGGAATTACAAGAGACCCAGTACTTC. Protein sequence: CASSVKGSGELQETQYF.